These T cell receptor beta chains were read from a single sample in a study of CD4 T cells in relation to SARS-CoV-2 and coronaviruses. These TCRs' antigens remain unknown. Produced via immunoSEQ multiplex PCR; TCRdb's table is partial and in-frame only. This sample has 35,000 or so clones; 77% occur once, and the top ten carry about 2.5%. Sample: memory CD4+ T cells from PBMCs, cultured in vitro. These TCRs come from an adult with COVID-19. The CDR3 runs from the conserved cysteine through the conserved F or W. Each record gives: D gene, V gene, clone size, J gene, CDR3 DNA, CDR3 protein. A D gene is named only where the DNA matches it firmly. Size tells how often a clone was seen (once, few, many) or the class of an expanded clone, and some rows leave it out.

D gene: NA; V gene: TRBV3-1/TRBV3-2; clone size: NA; J gene: TRBJ2-5; CDR3 DNA: TGTGCCAGCAGCCAAGATCTTCGCACAGGGGAGACCCAGTACTTC; CDR3 protein: CASSQDLRTGETQYF
D gene: NA; V gene: TRBV9; clone size: NA; J gene: TRBJ2-1; CDR3 DNA: TGTGCCAGCAGCCCCGCCCCCTGGGACGGGGACAATGAGCAGTTCTTC; CDR3 protein: CASSPAPWDGDNEQFF
D gene: NA; V gene: TRBV7-8; clone size: NA; J gene: TRBJ1-2; CDR3 DNA: TGTGCCAGCAGCAAACAGGGTTATGGCTACACCTTC; CDR3 protein: CASSKQGYGYTF
D gene: TRBD2; V gene: TRBV9; clone size: NA; J gene: TRBJ2-7; CDR3 DNA: TGTGCCAGCAGCGTGGGACTAGCGGGGGACTACGAGCAGTACTTC; CDR3 protein: CASSVGLAGDYEQYF
D gene: TRBD2; V gene: TRBV7-9; clone size: NA; J gene: TRBJ2-1; CDR3 DNA: TGTGCCAGCAGCAGACTAGCGGGAGCCACCTACAATGAGCAGTTCTTC; CDR3 protein: CASSRLAGATYNEQFF
D gene: NA; V gene: TRBV7-2; clone size: NA; J gene: TRBJ2-7; CDR3 DNA: TGTGCCAGCAGCTTAGCTGTGGGAGGCGAGCAGTACTTC; CDR3 protein: CASSLAVGGEQYF
D gene: NA; V gene: TRBV7-7; clone size: NA; J gene: TRBJ2-5; CDR3 DNA: TGTGCTAGCAGTCCCAGGGCAGGGGGGTCGGGGACCCAGTACTTC; CDR3 protein: CASSPRAGGSGTQYF
D gene: TRBD1; V gene: TRBV11-2; clone size: NA; J gene: TRBJ1-4; CDR3 DNA: TGTGCCAGCAGCTTAGATCGGGGGACAGGGGGCGGGGAAAAACTGTTTTTT; CDR3 protein: CASSLDRGTGGGEKLFF
D gene: TRBD1; V gene: TRBV4-3; clone size: NA; J gene: TRBJ1-2; CDR3 DNA: TGCGCCAGCAGCGATGGACAGGCGAACTATGGCTACACCTTC; CDR3 protein: CASSDGQANYGYTF
D gene: NA; V gene: TRBV5-6; clone size: once; J gene: TRBJ1-6; CDR3 DNA: TGTGCCAGCAGCTTGTCAGGCAGGCCCAATTCACCCCTCCACTTT; CDR3 protein: CASSLSGRPNSPLHF
D gene: NA; V gene: TRBV7-9; clone size: NA; J gene: TRBJ2-7; CDR3 DNA: TGTGCCAGCAGCCTCGTGGCAGGGTTGAGCGAGCAGTACTTC; CDR3 protein: CASSLVAGLSEQYF
D gene: NA; V gene: TRBV9; clone size: NA; J gene: TRBJ2-5; CDR3 DNA: TGTGCCAGCAGCGTATTCCAGCGCGGGACCCAGTACTTC; CDR3 protein: CASSVFQRGTQYF
D gene: NA; V gene: TRBV24-1; clone size: few; J gene: TRBJ2-6; CDR3 DNA: TGTGCCACCAGTTGGTTCGCCGGGGCCTCTGGGGCCAACGTCCTGACTTTC; CDR3 protein: CATSWFAGASGANVLTF
D gene: TRBD1; V gene: TRBV4-2; clone size: NA; J gene: TRBJ2-6; CDR3 DNA: TGTGCCAGCAGCCAAGAACAGGGGGCTGGGGCCAACGTCCTGACTTTC; CDR3 protein: CASSQEQGAGANVLTF
D gene: NA; V gene: TRBV6-5; clone size: NA; J gene: TRBJ1-1; CDR3 DNA: TGTGCCAGCAGTTACCTGTGGGGGCTAAGAGGGACTGAAGCTTTCTTT; CDR3 protein: CASSYLWGLRGTEAFF
D gene: TRBD2; V gene: TRBV19; clone size: NA; J gene: TRBJ2-7; CDR3 DNA: TGTGCCAGTAGTTTAGCGGGGAGCTCCTACGAGCAGTACTTC; CDR3 protein: CASSLAGSSYEQYF
D gene: TRBD2; V gene: TRBV18; clone size: NA; J gene: TRBJ2-7; CDR3 DNA: TGTGCCAGCTCAGCGTCGACTAGCGGGAGGGCCCTGGGGGAGCAGTACTTC; CDR3 protein: CASSASTSGRALGEQYF
D gene: NA; V gene: TRBV29-1; clone size: NA; J gene: TRBJ2-2; CDR3 DNA: TGCAGCGTTGGCACAGGGTGGTCCGGGGAGCTGTTTTTT; CDR3 protein: CSVGTGWSGELFF
D gene: TRBD1; V gene: TRBV4-3; clone size: NA; J gene: TRBJ1-6; CDR3 DNA: TGCGCCAGCAGCCAGAGGACAGGGGGCTATAATTCACCCCTCCACTTT; CDR3 protein: CASSQRTGGYNSPLHF
D gene: TRBD1; V gene: TRBV25-1; clone size: NA; J gene: TRBJ1-6; CDR3 DNA: TGTGCCAGCAGTGATACGGGACAGTCAAATTCACCCCTCCACTTT; CDR3 protein: CASSDTGQSNSPLHF
D gene: NA; V gene: TRBV7-9; clone size: NA; J gene: TRBJ2-3; CDR3 DNA: TGTGCCAGCAGCTTAGAGCAGGGGTCCTGGAGCACAGATACGCAGTATTTT; CDR3 protein: CASSLEQGSWSTDTQYF
D gene: NA; V gene: TRBV4-1; clone size: NA; J gene: TRBJ2-4; CDR3 DNA: TGCGCCAGCAGCCAAGGGAACGGTAAAAACATTCAGTACTTC; CDR3 protein: CASSQGNGKNIQYF
D gene: NA; V gene: TRBV12-3/TRBV12-4; clone size: NA; J gene: TRBJ2-2; CDR3 DNA: TGTGCCAGCAGCCGAGGGGGCACCGGGGAGCTGTTTTTT; CDR3 protein: CASSRGGTGELFF
D gene: NA; V gene: TRBV5-1; clone size: NA; J gene: TRBJ1-1; CDR3 DNA: TGCGCCAGCAGCTTGTCCTGGGGGAACACTGAAGCTTTCTTT; CDR3 protein: CASSLSWGNTEAFF
D gene: NA; V gene: TRBV3-1/TRBV3-2; clone size: few; J gene: TRBJ1-4; CDR3 DNA: TGTGCCAGCAGCCTCGAGAGCTTGGGGGCAACTAATGAAAAACTGTTTTTT; CDR3 protein: CASSLESLGATNEKLFF
D gene: NA; V gene: TRBV2; clone size: once; J gene: TRBJ1-2; CDR3 DNA: TGTGCCAGCAGTGAATCGTGGGGAGACTATGGCTACACCTTC; CDR3 protein: CASSESWGDYGYTF
D gene: NA; V gene: TRBV2; clone size: NA; J gene: TRBJ1-6; CDR3 DNA: TGTGCCAGCGTTCGTGATAATTCACCCCTCCACTTT; CDR3 protein: CASVRDNSPLHF
D gene: TRBD1; V gene: TRBV18; clone size: NA; J gene: TRBJ1-1; CDR3 DNA: TGTGCCAGCTCACCACGGAAAACAGGGGAAGGTAGGACTGAAGCTTTCTTT; CDR3 protein: CASSPRKTGEGRTEAFF
D gene: NA; V gene: TRBV14; clone size: NA; J gene: TRBJ2-7; CDR3 DNA: TGTGCCAGCAGCCAAGATTCGGGGCAGCGAGGCTACGAGCAGTACTTC; CDR3 protein: CASSQDSGQRGYEQYF
D gene: TRBD1; V gene: TRBV3-1/TRBV3-2; clone size: NA; J gene: TRBJ1-1; CDR3 DNA: TGTGCCAGCAGCCTTGTCGACAGGGGGCGAGGTGAAGCTTTCTTT; CDR3 protein: CASSLVDRGRGEAFF
D gene: TRBD1; V gene: TRBV5-5; clone size: NA; J gene: TRBJ1-2; CDR3 DNA: TGTGCCAGCAGCTTGGAAAGGGGGCGGATCTATGGCTACACCTTC; CDR3 protein: CASSLERGRIYGYTF